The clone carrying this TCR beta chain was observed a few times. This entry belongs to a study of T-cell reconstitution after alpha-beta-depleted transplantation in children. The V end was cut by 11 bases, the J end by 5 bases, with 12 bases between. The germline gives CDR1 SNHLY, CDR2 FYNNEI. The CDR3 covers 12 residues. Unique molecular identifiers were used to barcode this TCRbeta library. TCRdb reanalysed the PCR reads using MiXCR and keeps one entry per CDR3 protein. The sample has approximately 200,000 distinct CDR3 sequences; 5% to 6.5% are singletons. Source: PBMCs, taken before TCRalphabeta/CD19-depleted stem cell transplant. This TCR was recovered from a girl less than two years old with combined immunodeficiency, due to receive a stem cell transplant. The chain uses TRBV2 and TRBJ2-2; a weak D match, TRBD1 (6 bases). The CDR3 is CAAKGVTGELFF. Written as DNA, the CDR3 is TGTGCCGCTAAGGGGGTGACCGGGGAGCTGTTTTTT. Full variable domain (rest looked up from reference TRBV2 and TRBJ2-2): EPEVTQTPSHQVTQMGQEVILRCVPISNHLYFYWYRQILGQKVEFLVSFYNNEISEKSEIFDDQFSVERPDGSNFTLKIRSTKLEDSAMYFCAAKGVTGELFFGEGSRLTVL.